These 27 T cell receptor beta chains originate from one sample sequenced in a study of cytomegalovirus exposure and HLA in healthy donors. The PCR made use of 60 Vbeta and 13 Jbeta primers. This table comes from immunoSEQ multiplex PCR, and its TCRdb copy is limited to in-frame clones, with some not included. Of around 200,000 clones listed, about four fifths are singletons. Sequencing was done on a sample of PBMCs. These receptors all stem from a man in his fifties or sixties in good health and CMV-seronegative.

The chain combines TRBV5-4 with TRBJ1-3; the match to TRBD1 covers 9 bases. The germline gives CDR1 SGHNT, CDR2 YYREEE (reference sequence). After removal of 5 bases from V and 2 bases from J, the junction contained 8 bases not matched to a gene. This CDR3 region has 16 residues. CDR3: CASSRGQGPPGNTIYF. The DNA of the CDR3 is TGTGCCAGCAGTCGGGGACAGGGACCGCCTGGAAACACCATATATTTT.

The gene calls are TRBV23-1 and TRBJ2-7; 10 positions match TRBD1. TRBV23-1 is an open reading frame whose function is uncertain. The CDR3 sequence is 15 residues long. V lost 3 bases and J lost 7; bases outside the gene matches: 9. Here the CDR3 DNA reads TGCGCCAGCAGTCACCGAAACGGACAGGGGGAAGAGCAGTACTTC. This sequence encodes CASSHRNGQGEEQYF.

This chain connects TRBV5-6 to TRBJ2-1; 8 positions match TRBD2. Germline V gene lookup returns CDR1 SGHDT and CDR2 YYEEEE. CDR3 length: 16 residues. Trimming took 0 bases from V and 7 from J; bases not matched to a gene: 9. The CDR3 DNA reads as TGTGCCAGCAGCTTGGTGGTGACTACGGGGGGGAATGAGCAGTTCTTC. Its protein is CASSLVVTTGGNEQFF.

The chain links TRBV19 to TRBJ1-5; 12 nucleotides line up with TRBD1. Germline trimming cut 5 bases from V and 7 bases from J; bases unmatched to any gene: 6. The CDR3 runs to 15 residues. Germline CDR1 and CDR2: LNHDA and SQIVND (reference sequence). The CDR3 region has the DNA TGTGCCAGTAGTTCGGGACAGGGGGCGGGACAGCCCCAGCATTTT. Translating gives CASSSGQGAGQPQHF.

This chain joins TRBV27 and TRBJ2-1; TRBD2 matches at 9 bases. CDR1 and CDR2 (germline): MNHEY, SMNVEV (reference sequence). The CDR3 is made up of 12 amino acids. V lost 3 bases to trimming and J lost 10 bases; unmatched junction nucleotides: 1. The chain's CDR3 is CASSFGLAEQFF. CDR3 bases: TGTGCCAGCAGTTTCGGACTAGCGGAGCAGTTCTTC.

This clone was counted only a few times. This chain joins TRBV19 and TRBJ1-6, with 9 bases fitting TRBD1. The CDR3 is 13 amino acids. Germline V gene sequence: CDR1 LNHDA, CDR2 SQIVND (reference sequence). V trimming: 4 bases; J trimming: 8 bases; junction bases outside the gene matches: 0. The CDR3 loop reads CASSRTGDSPLHF. The CDR3 nucleotides read TGTGCCAGTAGTAGGACAGGGGATTCACCCCTCCACTTT.

The chain joins TRBV5-1 to TRBJ1-5; D is possibly TRBD1 (5 bases). Trimming removed 2 bases at V and 5 bases at J, with 11 bases between. The V gene's germline CDR1 is SGHRS and CDR2 YFSETQ. There are 14 residues in the CDR3. The CDR3 spells CASSFSGNDQPQHF. The DNA for the CDR3 is TGCGCCAGCAGCTTCTCAGGGAACGATCAGCCCCAGCATTTT.

The chain uses TRBV23-1 and TRBJ1-1; D is perhaps TRBD1 (5 bases). TRBV23-1 is marked as an open reading frame, function uncertain. V gave up 7 bases and J gave up 2 bases, with 32 bases separating them. The CDR3 covers 20 residues. The chain's CDR3 is CASTYRVPTGPNWLNTEAFF. For the CDR3, the DNA is TGCGCCAGCACGTATAGGGTCCCCACAGGCCCCAACTGGCTCAACACTGAAGCTTTCTTT.

The J gene is TRBJ2-7, the V gene TRBV28; D perhaps matches TRBD1 (6 bases). With 1 base removed from V and 6 bases from J, the gap between germline ends came to 7 bases. CDR3 length: 12 residues. Germline V gene sequence: CDR1 MDHEN, CDR2 SYDVKM. The DNA of the CDR3 is TGTGCCAGCAGTTTATCAGGGGCCGAGCAGTACTTC. It specifies CASSLSGAEQYF.

The table lists this clone with a few counts. This CDR3 reads CASSRDIPNEKLFF. Written as DNA, the CDR3 is TGTGCCAGCAGCCGGGACATCCCGAATGAAAAACTGTTTTTT. The chain combines TRBV7-8 with TRBJ1-4; D is possibly TRBD1 (6 bases). CDR3 length equals 14 residues. Trimming stripped 5 bases from V and 5 bases from J, with 12 bases between. Per the germline V gene, CDR1 is SGHVS and CDR2 is FQNEAQ.

This chain connects TRBV18 to TRBJ2-1, with D perhaps TRBD1 (5 bases). The CDR3 extends over 13 amino acids. Trimming took 6 bases from V and 5 from J, leaving 11 bases between them. CDR1 and CDR2 from the germline V gene are KGHSH and LQKENI. The CDR3 region is CASSLPRDNEQFF. The CDR3 bases are TGTGCCAGCTCGCTCCCCAGGGACAATGAGCAGTTCTTC.

The V call is TRBV7-2, the J call TRBJ1-3; TRBD1 aligns across 7 bases. Losses at the gene ends were 4 bases for V and 3 bases for J; bases not matched to a gene: 6. Looked up from germline, CDR1 is SGHTA and CDR2 is FQGNSA. This CDR3 spans 15 amino acids. CDR3 DNA: TGTGCCAGCAGCTCGACAGGGCTGCTTGGAAACACCATATATTTT. The encoded protein is CASSSTGLLGNTIYF.

The rearrangement uses TRBV6-4 and TRBJ2-1; TRBD2 matches at 9 bases. The CDR3 runs to 14 residues. CDR1 and CDR2 from the germline V gene are MRHNA and SNTAGT. Germline trimming cut 6 bases from V and 7 bases from J; bases unmatched to any gene: 7. The CDR3 is CASSRTSAWNEQFF. In DNA form, the CDR3 reads TGTGCCAGCAGCCGGACTAGCGCATGGAATGAGCAGTTCTTC.

The rearrangement joins TRBV7-2 to TRBJ2-2; the match to TRBD1 covers 7 bases. The length of the CDR3 is 16 residues. Per germline, CDR1 SGHTA and CDR2 FQGNSA. V lost 3 bases, J lost 7 bases, and 11 bases stayed unmatched. The CDR3 is CASSFPDRAQGGELFF. The CDR3 region has the DNA TGTGCCAGCAGCTTTCCCGACAGGGCCCAAGGCGGGGAGCTGTTTTTT.

The chain uses TRBV14 and TRBJ2-7; no reliable D call. The germline V and J ends were trimmed by 4 bases and 2 bases, with 6 bases remaining between them. Germline V gene data show CDR1 as SGHDN and CDR2 as FVKESK. This CDR3 contains 12 residues. The CDR3 here is CASSPSAYEQYF. In nucleotides, the CDR3 is TGTGCCAGCAGCCCCTCGGCCTACGAGCAGTACTTC. Full variable domain (outside the CDR3, taken from reference TRBV14 and TRBJ2-7): EAGVTQFPSHSVIEKGQTVTLRCDPISGHDNLYWYRRVMGKEIKFLLHFVKESKQDESGMPNNRFLAERTGGTYSTLKVQPAELEDSGVYFCASSPSAYEQYFGPGTRLTVT.

The chain has TRBV28 and TRBJ1-3, with 7 nucleotides matching TRBD1. The junction had 7 bases not matched to a gene; V was cut back by 5 bases and J by 0 bases. The CDR3 is 16 amino acids. The germline V gene encodes CDR1 MDHEN and CDR2 SYDVKM. The CDR3 DNA sequence: TGTGCCAGCAGTCCCTTGGGACAGTACTCTGGAAACACCATATATTTT. Residues: CASSPLGQYSGNTIYF.

This clone turned up a few times. V is TRBV7-9 and J is TRBJ1-1, with 8 bases that match TRBD1. The V segment lost 5 bases and the J segment 10 bases; nucleotides outside the gene matches: 9. Germline V gene data show CDR1 as SEHNR and CDR2 as FQNEAQ (reference sequence). CDR3 length equals 13 residues. This CDR3 is CASSDRQGIGAFF. The CDR3 DNA reads TGTGCCAGCAGCGACCGACAGGGGATTGGAGCTTTCTTT.

This clone occurred a few times. The rearrangement uses TRBV5-6 and TRBJ2-7; maybe TRBD1 (7 bases). Deletions cut 4 bases from V and 0 bases from J, with 14 bases between. Germline V CDR1 and CDR2: SGHDT, YYEEEE. This CDR3 is 15 amino acids long. CDR3 DNA sequence: TGTGCCAGCAGCACCCAGGGGGGCCTCTCCTACGAGCAGTACTTC. It is translated as CASSTQGGLSYEQYF.

This chain joins TRBV7-9 and TRBJ1-5; no firm D call. Trimming took 1 base from V and 8 from J, leaving 12 bases between them. Looked up from germline, CDR1 is SEHNR and CDR2 is FQNEAQ (reference sequence). The length of the CDR3 is 14 residues. CDR3 nucleotide sequence: TGTGCCAGCAGCTTAGGGCTTCAGGTGGAGCCCCAGCATTTT. This sequence encodes CASSLGLQVEPQHF. Based on the CDR3 plus reference TRBV7-9 and TRBJ1-5, the full variable domain is DTGVSQNPRHKITKRGQNVTFRCDPISEHNRLYWYRQTLGQGPEFLTYFQNEAQLEKSRLLSDRFSAERPKGSFSTLEIQRTEQGDSAMYLCASSLGLQVEPQHFGDGTRLSIL.

This sequence joins TRBV5-1 and TRBJ2-1; 10 nucleotides align to TRBD1. V shed 0 bases, J shed 12 bases, and the junction held 3 bases outside the gene matches. The CDR3 totals 13 residues. CDR1 and CDR2 (germline): SGHRS, YFSETQ. Here the CDR3 DNA reads TGCGCCAGCAGCTTGGAGACAGGGGGCCGGCAGTTCTTC. The encoded protein is CASSLETGGRQFF.

This chain links TRBV6-5 with TRBJ2-1; 12 positions agree with TRBD2. Germline lookup yields CDR1 MNHEY and CDR2 SVGAGI. This CDR3 spans 15 amino acids. Germline trimming cut 5 bases from V and 5 bases from J; bases unmatched to any gene: 4. The CDR3 reads CASSPGLAGNNEQFF. The CDR3 coding sequence is TGTGCCAGCAGTCCCGGACTAGCGGGGAACAATGAGCAGTTCTTC.

The V and J genes are TRBV7-6 and TRBJ2-5, with D possibly TRBD1 on 6 matching bases. From germline, CDR1 is SGHVS and CDR2 FNYEAQ. There are 14 residues in the CDR3. V dropped 1 base and J dropped 5 bases, with 11 bases sitting between them. CDR3 amino acids: CASSLGQGLETQYF. The DNA for the CDR3 is TGTGCCAGCAGCTTAGGTCAGGGGTTGGAGACCCAGTACTTC.

The gene calls are TRBV2 and TRBJ1-2; 7 bases agree with TRBD1. Germline V gives CDR1 SNHLY, CDR2 FYNNEI. Trimming at V came to 6 bases and at J to 0 bases, leaving 7 bases not matched to a gene. This CDR3 has 15 amino acids. Written as DNA, the CDR3 is TGTGCCAGCAGGGGGACAGTGCGAGCTAACTATGGCTACACCTTC. The encoded protein is CASRGTVRANYGYTF.

The V and J genes are TRBV5-1 and TRBJ2-3; 9 nucleotides agree with TRBD2. Trimming removed 4 bases from V and 5 bases from J; junction bases left unmatched: 11. The CDR3 has 16 amino acids. The germline V gene has CDR1 SGHRS and CDR2 YFSETQ. The CDR3 bases are TGCGCCAGCAGCCCCGGCGGGGGGGGGATGCAAGATACGCAGTATTTT. Protein: CASSPGGGGMQDTQYF.

J is TRBJ2-7 and V is TRBV6-5, with D unresolved. Per the germline V gene, CDR1 is MNHEY and CDR2 is SVGAGI. Trimming left V 8 bases short and J 3 bases short, with 14 bases between. The length of the CDR3 is 13 residues. The CDR3 loop is CASRFSVNYEQYF. The CDR3 DNA sequence: TGTGCCAGCCGGTTCAGCGTAAACTACGAGCAGTACTTC.

This clone has just one count. This sequence joins TRBV5-3 and TRBJ2-6; 10 nucleotides agree with TRBD1. TRBV5-3 is given ORF status, its function remaining uncertain. V trimming: 5 bases; J trimming: 3 bases; junction bases outside the gene matches: 5. The length of the CDR3 is 16 residues. CDR3 region: CARSLTGGNGANVLTF. The CDR3 DNA reads as TGTGCCAGAAGTCTGACAGGGGGCAATGGGGCCAACGTCCTGACTTTC.

The chain combines TRBV11-2 with TRBJ2-7, with 10 bases matching TRBD2. The V gene end was trimmed by 3 bases and the J gene end by 7 bases; junction bases not matched to a gene: 9. Germline V gene sequence: CDR1 SGHAT, CDR2 FQNNGV. The CDR3 is 15 residues long. The CDR3 sequence: CASSFGLAAPGEQYF. The CDR3 DNA reads as TGTGCCAGCAGCTTTGGACTAGCGGCCCCGGGGGAGCAGTACTTC.